These 15 T cell receptor beta chains came from one sample sequenced in a study of blood T cell repertoires in COVID-19. Data came from immunoSEQ multiplex PCR; TCRdb stores just in-frame clones and leaves some out. This table holds a few hundred thousand clones, 90% found once. The sample was PBMCs or T cells enriched from blood (not recorded which). These receptors came from a woman under 30 with acute COVID-19.

The rearrangement uses TRBV28 and TRBJ1-1; the D is unclear. The V end was cut by 5 bases, the J end by 1 base, with 11 bases between. CDR1 is MDHEN and CDR2 is SYDVKM in the germline V gene. CDR3 length: 14 residues. CDR3 DNA sequence: TGTGCCAGCAGTCTGGTCCCGAGGAACACTGAAGCTTTCTTT. Its translation is CASSLVPRNTEAFF.

The chain has TRBV5-8 and TRBJ2-7, with 9 bases that match TRBD1. Germline V gene lookup returns CDR1 SGHTS and CDR2 YDEGEE. V trimming: 4 bases; J trimming: 7 bases; junction bases outside the gene matches: 15. This CDR3 has 16 amino acids. The CDR3 sequence is CASSHPADRGALEQYF. As DNA, the CDR3 is TGTGCCAGCAGCCACCCCGCGGACAGGGGTGCATTGGAGCAGTACTTC.

The chain employs TRBV12-3 or TRBV12-4 and TRBJ2-7; D may be TRBD2 (5 bases). CDR3 length equals 12 residues. Trimming left V 5 bases short and J 6 bases short, with 11 bases between. The CDR3 sequence: CASSPTRVEQYF. In DNA, the CDR3 is TGTGCCAGCAGTCCGACGAGGGTCGAGCAGTACTTC.

V gene TRBV9 combines with J gene TRBJ1-1; 10 bases are a match to TRBD1. The V gene's germline CDR1 is SGDLS and CDR2 YYNGEE. This CDR3 has 16 residues. Trimming at V came to 4 bases and at J to 1 base, leaving 7 bases not matched to a gene. CDR3 sequence (DNA): TGTGCCAGCAGCCCTTTCCGGGACAGGGGGAACACTGAAGCTTTCTTT. Amino acid sequence: CASSPFRDRGNTEAFF.

This chain joins TRBV23-1 and TRBJ2-1; 7 bases line up with TRBD2. TRBV23-1 qualifies as an ORF whose function is uncertain. The CDR3 spans 19 residues. V shed 5 bases and J 0 bases; nucleotides not matched to a gene: 16. Here the CDR3 DNA reads TGCGCCAGCAGTATTAGACGACCGGGACTACTTAGCTCCTACAATGAGCAGTTCTTC. Protein sequence: CASSIRRPGLLSSYNEQFF.

The V call is TRBV13, the J call TRBJ1-2; D is perhaps TRBD1 (6 bases). Trimming left V 2 bases short and J 3 bases short, with 16 bases between. The CDR3 has 16 residues. Germline V gives CDR1 PRHDT, CDR2 FYEKMQ (reference sequence). The CDR3 nucleotides read TGTGCCAGCAGCTTAACCCCCCAGGACAGATACTATGGCTACACCTTC. Protein product: CASSLTPQDRYYGYTF.

The rearrangement uses TRBV18 and TRBJ2-5, with a possible D match to TRBD2 (5 bases). CDR1 is KGHSH, CDR2 LQKENI, per germline. CDR3 length equals 13 residues. Trimming left V 6 bases short and J 5 bases short, with 13 bases between. The CDR3 DNA is TGTGCCAGCTCCCGGACGGAGGCGGAGACCCAGTACTTC. This gives the protein CASSRTEAETQYF.

Comments on this clone: One end of the junction varies from germline; a read error may be responsible. This chain joins TRBV7-9 and TRBJ1-2; TRBD1 might be the D (6 bases). This CDR3 region has 16 residues. The germline CDR1 and CDR2 sequences are SEHNR and FQNEAQ (reference sequence). The CDR3 loop reads CASSLDVWGQNSGYTF. DNA of the CDR3: TGTGCCAGCAGCTTAGACGTTTGGGGACAAAACTCTGGCTACACCTTC.

This clone turned up a few times. V and J are TRBV3-1 (or the pseudogene TRBV3-2) and TRBJ1-2; D is ambiguous. The V gene's germline CDR1 is LGHDT and CDR2 YNNKEL (reference sequence). The V end was cut by 0 bases, the J end by 9 bases, with 14 bases between. This CDR3 has 14 residues. DNA for the CDR3: TGTGCCAGCAGCCAAGATCACGGGTCTGACCGCTACACCTTC. Its protein is CASSQDHGSDRYTF.

This rearrangement joins TRBV7-9 to TRBJ1-2, with 8 nucleotides matching TRBD1. The V segment lost 5 bases and the J segment 4 bases; nucleotides outside the gene matches: 6. The CDR3 extends over 14 amino acids. The germline gives CDR1 SEHNR, CDR2 FQNEAQ (reference sequence). The CDR3 here is CASSGGQGAYGYTF. Here the CDR3 DNA reads TGTGCCAGCAGCGGCGGACAGGGCGCCTATGGCTACACCTTC.

The gene calls are TRBV11-3 and TRBJ2-7, with D possibly matching TRBD1 (5 bases). The V gene lost 6 bases and the J gene lost 3 bases, with 12 bases spanning the gap. Germline V gene data show CDR1 as SGHNT and CDR2 as YENEEA. CDR3 size: 13 residues. The CDR3 DNA reads TGTGCCAGCAGTTACAGGTTATACTACGAGCAGTACTTC. Its translation: CASSYRLYYEQYF.

The genes are TRBV18 and TRBJ1-6; D unresolved. Between the trimmed V and J ends, which lost 4 bases and 5 bases, there was a span of 6 bases. Germline values: CDR1 KGHSH, CDR2 LQKENI. This CDR3 is 13 amino acids long. CDR3 in amino acids: CASSRSDNSPLHF. DNA for the CDR3: TGTGCCAGCTCACGGTCGGATAATTCACCCCTCCACTTT. Filled out from reference TRBV18 and TRBJ1-6, the complete variable domain reads NAGVMQNPRHLVRRRGQEARLRCSPMKGHSHVYWYRQLPEEGLKFMVYLQKENIIDESGMPKERFSAEFPKEGPSILRIQQVVRGDSAAYFCASSRSDNSPLHFGNGTRLTVT.

This sequence joins TRBV18 and TRBJ1-6; D may be TRBD1 (6 bases). Germline V lookup: CDR1 KGHSH, CDR2 LQKENI. This CDR3 is 15 amino acids long. With 3 bases removed from V and 8 bases from J, the gap between germline ends came to 14 bases. The CDR3 DNA sequence: TGTGCCAGCTCACCTACGGACAGCGGGGATTCACCCCTCCACTTT. Its protein product is CASSPTDSGDSPLHF.

The chain recombines TRBV7-2 with TRBJ1-3, with a tentative D call TRBD1 (5 bases). Germline values: CDR1 SGHTA, CDR2 FQGNSA. V lost 4 bases, J lost 7 bases, and 17 bases lay in between. CDR3 size: 15 residues. DNA for the CDR3: TGTGCCAGCAGCTCCCGGGCGGGGCGGGGGAACACCATATATTTT. It is translated as CASSSRAGRGNTIYF.

This clone was seen once. The rearrangement uses TRBV7-2 and TRBJ1-1; D possibly corresponds to TRBD1 (5 bases). V was clipped by 0 bases and J by 0 bases, with 11 bases between them. There are 16 residues in the CDR3. CDR1 SGHTA and CDR2 FQGNSA come from the germline V gene. CDR3 nucleotides: TGTGCCAGCAGCTTAGCAGGGGCAGGGCTGAACACTGAAGCTTTCTTT. It is translated as CASSLAGAGLNTEAFF.